The present T cell receptor beta chain was sequenced within a study of shared clonotypes between healthy human individuals. Notes on the study in general: Among donors, the sharing of clonotypes was expected to be influenced by sequencing depth.

TCRdb's table, derived via immunoSEQ multiplex PCR, lists solely in-frame clones and lacks some. Of approximately 2.4 million clones in the sample, around 95% were seen once. The CDR3 consists of 15 residues. The germline CDR1 and CDR2 sequences are SGHRS and YFSETQ. Trimming stripped 2 bases from V and 4 bases from J, with 12 bases between. Points on this clone: The antigen is unknown.

The material sequenced was naive CD4+ T cells sorted from blood. The sample's subset: CD45RA+ positively selected. The V gene is TRBV5-1, the J gene TRBJ2-2; tentatively, D is TRBD2 (5 bases). The TCR was taken from a man between 18 and 29 years old in good health. The CDR3 coding sequence is TGCGCCAGCAGCTTTTGGAGTGCGGGCACCGGGGAGCTGTTTTTT. It codes for CASSFWSAGTGELFF.